This T cell receptor (beta chain) came from a study of beta chain features in type 1 diabetes. About the research overall: No age, gender or cell yield differences were seen between patients and healthy donors.

This CDR3 is 12 amino acids long. The germline V gene encodes CDR1 ENHRY and CDR2 SYGVKD. With V trimmed by 7 bases and J by 5 bases, 4 bases remained unmatched. General observations from the study: Shortening of TCRB CDR3s, moderate but significant, appeared in all four CD4+ subsets of Type 1 diabetes patients.

Purity exceeding 95% was reached by all sorted populations. This clone was counted only a few times. Its antigen is unidentified. Reverse transcription of all isolated RNA meant that expressed TCRB transcripts were sequenced. Profiled with immunoSEQ multiplex PCR; TCRdb holds only in-frame clones, not every one. The sample lists 900,000 or so clones, roughly 15% occurring once. The sample taken for sequencing was naive CD4+ T cells from blood. The clonotype originates from a woman aged 18-30 years in good health. The rearrangement joins TRBV10-3 to TRBJ2-7; TRBD1 matches at 8 bases. The chain's CDR3 is CAITGGLDEQYF. In DNA form, the CDR3 reads TGTGCCATCACAGGGGGCCTGGACGAGCAGTACTTC.